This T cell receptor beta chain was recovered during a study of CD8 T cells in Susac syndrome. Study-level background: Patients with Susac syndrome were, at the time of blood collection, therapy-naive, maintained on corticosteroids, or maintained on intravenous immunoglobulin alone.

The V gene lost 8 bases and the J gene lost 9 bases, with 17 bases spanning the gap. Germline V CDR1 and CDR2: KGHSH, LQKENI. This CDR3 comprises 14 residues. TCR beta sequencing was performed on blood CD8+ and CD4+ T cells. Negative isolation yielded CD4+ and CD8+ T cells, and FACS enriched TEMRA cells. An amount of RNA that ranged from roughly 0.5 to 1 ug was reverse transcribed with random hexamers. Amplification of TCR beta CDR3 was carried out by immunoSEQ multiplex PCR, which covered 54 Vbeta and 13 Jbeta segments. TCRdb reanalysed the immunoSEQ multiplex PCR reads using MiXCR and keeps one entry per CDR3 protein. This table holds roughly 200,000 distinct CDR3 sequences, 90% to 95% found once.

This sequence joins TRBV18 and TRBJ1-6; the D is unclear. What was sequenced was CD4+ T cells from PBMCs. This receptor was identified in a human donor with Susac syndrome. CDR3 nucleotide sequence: TGTGCCAGCCTGAAAAAGAGTGATAGTTCACCCCTCCACTTT. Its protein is CASLKKSDSSPLHF.